Following are 30 T cell receptor beta chains from one sample sequenced in a study of blood T cell repertoires in COVID-19. The repertoire was sequenced with immunoSEQ multiplex PCR; TCRdb's copy has only in-frame clones and lacks some. Here the sample spans around 110,000 clones, 88% being singletons. The sequenced sample consisted of peripheral blood. The source of these receptors is a man in his fifties with active or convalescent COVID-19.

The chain employs TRBV10-3 and TRBJ1-3, with 10 bases lining up with TRBD1. V lost 0 bases and J lost 7; bases outside the gene matches: 0. Germline lookup yields CDR1 ENHRY and CDR2 SYGVKD. CDR3 length equals 14 residues. The CDR3 sequence: CAISESGQGNTIYF. The CDR3 coding sequence is TGTGCCATCAGTGAGTCGGGACAGGGGAACACCATATATTTT.

The CDR3 nucleotides are TGTGCCAGCAGCCAAGACGTTACGGGCTATGGCTACACCTTC. Protein product: CASSQDVTGYGYTF. V usage is TRBV4-2 and J usage is TRBJ1-2; D gene unclear. Germline-derived CDR1 and CDR2 are LGHNA and YNFKEQ. This CDR3 is built from 14 residues. V lost 0 bases to trimming and J lost 4 bases, with 9 bases between them.

This clone was picked up a small number of times. The chain employs TRBV30 and TRBJ2-7; a possible D gene is TRBD2 (5 bases). This CDR3 comprises 13 residues. Germline V gene sequence: CDR1 GTSNPN, CDR2 SVGIG (reference sequence). With 4 bases removed from V and 5 bases from J, the gap between germline ends came to 15 bases. CDR3 DNA sequence: TGTGCCTGGAAGAGTGAGGGCCGTAACGAGCAGTACTTC. This translates into CAWKSEGRNEQYF.

This chain uses TRBV5-6 with TRBJ2-7; tentative D call: TRBD2 (6 bases). CDR1 is SGHDT and CDR2 is YYEEEE in the germline V gene. The ends were cut back, 2 bases at V and 5 bases at J, with 11 bases in the middle. CDR3 length: 13 residues. This CDR3 reads CASSFAGQDEQYF. Here the CDR3 DNA reads TGTGCCAGCAGCTTCGCGGGGCAAGACGAGCAGTACTTC. The full variable domain, in which reference TRBV5-6 and TRBJ2-7 provide the parts outside the CDR3, is DAGVTQSPTHLIKTRGQQVTLRCSPKSGHDTVSWYQQALGQGPQFIFQYYEEEERQRGNFPDRFSGHQFPNYSSELNVNALLLGDSALYLCASSFAGQDEQYFGPGTRLTVT.

The chain links TRBV10-3 to TRBJ2-1, with 9 bases identical to TRBD2. The germline CDR1 and CDR2 sequences are ENHRY and SYGVKD. J gave up 5 bases and V 4 bases, and 6 bases lay outside the gene matches. The CDR3 extends over 15 amino acids. CDR3 nucleotide sequence: TGTGCCATCAGTGCTCTAAGGACTAGCGACAATGAGCAGTTCTTC. It specifies CAISALRTSDNEQFF.

The rearrangement joins TRBV28 to TRBJ1-4; D gene uncertain. Trimming took off 3 bases at V and 5 bases at J, with 10 bases between the two ends. The germline V gene has CDR1 MDHEN and CDR2 SYDVKM. The CDR3 totals 14 residues. The CDR3: CASSFSGANEKLFF. The DNA of the CDR3 is TGTGCCAGCAGTTTTTCTGGAGCCAATGAAAAACTGTTTTTT.

The chain has TRBV10-2 and TRBJ2-7, with 7 positions matching TRBD1. The V gene's germline CDR1 is WSHSY and CDR2 SAAADI. The length of the CDR3 is 16 residues. V was pared by 8 bases and J by 1 base, with 14 bases of the junction left unmatched. The CDR3 reads CASGGQVLLPSYEQYF. As DNA, the CDR3 is TGCGCCAGCGGTGGACAGGTCCTACTCCCTTCCTACGAGCAGTACTTC.

This chain connects TRBV5-1 to TRBJ1-1; TRBD1 matches at 7 bases. V lost 4 bases and J lost 0; bases outside the gene matches: 6. Germline V gene sequence: CDR1 SGHRS, CDR2 YFSETQ. This CDR3 is 15 amino acids long. The CDR3 nucleotides are TGCGCCAGCAGCAGCAGGGGGAGGATGAACACTGAAGCTTTCTTT. This sequence encodes CASSSRGRMNTEAFF.

The genes are TRBV5-4 and TRBJ2-7; D might be TRBD2 (6 bases). The CDR3 has 14 amino acids. V shed 3 bases and J shed 2 bases, with 12 bases lying between them. Germline-derived CDR1 and CDR2 are SGHNT and YYREEE (reference sequence). CDR3 nucleotides: TGTGCCAGCAGCTCTGCGGGGACCCCCTACGAGCAGTACTTC. Translating it yields CASSSAGTPYEQYF. The full variable domain, its missing parts supplied by reference TRBV5-4 and TRBJ2-7, is ETGVTQSPTHLIKTRGQQVTLRCSSQSGHNTVSWYQQALGQGPQFIFQYYREEENGRGNFPPRFSGLQFPNYSSELNVNALELDDSALYLCASSSAGTPYEQYFGPGTRLTVT.

The chain uses TRBV6-5 and TRBJ1-6, with unresolved D. Germline values: CDR1 MNHEY, CDR2 SVGAGI. V was clipped by 1 base and J by 10 bases, with 14 bases between them. CDR3 size: 15 residues. The CDR3 region has the DNA TGTGCCAGCAGTTACTTGGCCCGAGGGAGGTCACCCCTCCACTTT. Amino acid sequence: CASSYLARGRSPLHF.

The chain couples TRBV14 to TRBJ1-2, with D unclear. CDR1 is SGHDN and CDR2 is FVKESK in the germline V gene. The V gene lost 1 base and the J gene lost 2 bases, with 8 bases spanning the gap. There are 14 residues in the CDR3. The CDR3 sequence: CASSQVGQNYGYTF. The DNA for the CDR3 is TGTGCCAGCAGCCAAGTGGGCCAGAACTATGGCTACACCTTC.

This CDR3 reads CASSMQGANTGELFF. The CDR3 coding sequence is TGTGCCAGTAGTATGCAGGGGGCAAACACCGGGGAGCTGTTTTTT. The rearrangement links TRBV19 to TRBJ2-2, with 8 bases matching TRBD1. The CDR3 loop spans 15 amino acids. V lost 3 bases, J lost 2 bases, and 2 bases stayed unmatched. CDR1 is LNHDA and CDR2 is SQIVND in the germline V gene (reference sequence).

This chain joins TRBV7-2 and TRBJ2-3; weak D call: TRBD2 (6 bases). The CDR3 runs to 13 residues. V was pared by 8 bases and J by 4 bases, with 13 bases between. The germline V gene encodes CDR1 SGHTA and CDR2 FQGNSA. The CDR3 DNA sequence: TGTGCCAGCCACGGAGGGGTCGCAGATACGCAGTATTTT. This codes for CASHGGVADTQYF.

This chain links TRBV6-2 or TRBV6-3 with TRBJ2-7, with a possible D match to TRBD2 (5 bases). From germline, CDR1 is MNHEY and CDR2 SVGEGT. Trimming stripped 3 bases from V and 13 bases from J, with 16 bases between. The CDR3 spans 12 residues. The CDR3 bases are TGTGCCAGCAGTTATGGGCCTGGGAGCAGCTACTTC. Its translation is CASSYGPGSSYF.

Only a few counts were recorded for this clone. The chain recombines TRBV19 with TRBJ2-7; 10 bases agree with TRBD2. The CDR3 extends over 17 amino acids. CDR1 and CDR2 from the germline V gene are LNHDA and SQIVND (reference sequence). Germline trimming cut 6 bases from V and 4 bases from J; bases unmatched to any gene: 15. DNA for the CDR3: TGTGCCAGTAGCCCACCCGCCTCTAGCGGGAGTAAGTACGAGCAGTACTTC. Protein product: CASSPPASSGSKYEQYF.

V and J are TRBV3-1 (or the pseudogene TRBV3-2) and TRBJ2-2; the match to TRBD2 covers 9 bases. The J segment lost 7 bases and the V segment lost 0 bases, leaving 12 bases of the junction unmatched. Looked up from germline, CDR1 is LGHDT and CDR2 is YNNKEL (reference sequence). This CDR3 comprises 18 residues. The CDR3 region is CASSQDGYFRLADGELFF. Here the CDR3 DNA reads TGTGCCAGCAGCCAAGATGGCTACTTTCGACTAGCGGACGGGGAGCTGTTTTTT.

This sequence joins TRBV9 and TRBJ2-7; 8 bases are a match to TRBD2. CDR3 length: 14 amino acids. The germline V gene encodes CDR1 SGDLS and CDR2 YYNGEE. V lost 2 bases to trimming and J lost 4 bases; unmatched junction nucleotides: 5. The CDR3 nucleotides are TGTGCCAGCAGCGTGGGGACTAGTGTTTACGAGCAGTACTTC. It encodes CASSVGTSVYEQYF.

This clone was found once. The chain joins TRBV7-9 to TRBJ2-3; TRBD2 agrees at 10 bases. CDR1 is SEHNR and CDR2 is FQNEAQ in the germline V gene (reference sequence). The CDR3 totals 16 residues. The V gene end was trimmed by 8 bases and the J gene end by 2 bases; junction bases not matched to a gene: 10. In nucleotides, the CDR3 is TGTGCCAGCGATGGGAGACTAGCGGGTTTCACAGATACGCAGTATTTT. Its translation: CASDGRLAGFTDTQYF.

The J gene is TRBJ2-7, the V gene TRBV20-1; 10 bases are shared with TRBD2. Germline trimming cut 3 bases from V and 5 bases from J; bases unmatched to any gene: 7. Germline V lookup: CDR1 DFQATT, CDR2 SNEGSKA (reference sequence). The CDR3 spans 14 residues. CDR3 DNA: TGCAGTGCTAGTGAAGCGGGAGGGCCAAACGAGCAGTACTTC. The encoded protein is CSASEAGGPNEQYF.

There are a few counts of this clone. This sequence joins TRBV3-1 (or the pseudogene TRBV3-2) and TRBJ2-7; a weak D match, TRBD1 (5 bases). The germline V gene has CDR1 LGHDT and CDR2 YNNKEL (reference sequence). The length of the CDR3 is 15 residues. The V end lost 0 bases, the J end lost 4 bases, and 13 bases lay between the germline ends. Written as DNA, the CDR3 is TGTGCCAGCAGCCAAGATCGGGTCAGGGTGTACGAGCAGTACTTC. Its protein is CASSQDRVRVYEQYF.

V gene TRBV19 combines with J gene TRBJ2-7, with D tentatively TRBD1 (7 bases). V was clipped by 3 bases and J by 4 bases, with 16 bases between them. Germline V gives CDR1 LNHDA, CDR2 SQIVND (reference sequence). The CDR3 has 15 residues. In DNA form, the CDR3 reads TGTGCCAGTAGTATTCGAGCAGGGGGGACGTACGAGCAGTACTTC. Its translation: CASSIRAGGTYEQYF.

This rearrangement joins TRBV5-5 to TRBJ1-2, with a tentative D call TRBD1 (5 bases). Germline V gives CDR1 SGHKS, CDR2 YYEKEE (reference sequence). The CDR3 sequence is 13 residues long. V lost 3 bases, J lost 7 bases, and 13 bases lay in between. The CDR3, as DNA: TGTGCCAGCAGCTCCGCCCAGGGATCTGGCTACACCTTC. This translates into CASSSAQGSGYTF.

This chain uses TRBV6-5 with TRBJ1-5, with a weak D call TRBD1 (5 bases). The CDR3 totals 14 residues. V lost 10 bases to trimming and J lost 0 bases, with 13 bases between them. Germline CDR1 and CDR2: MNHEY and SVGAGI. The CDR3 region has the DNA TGTGCCACCGCTGGGGGGAATAGCAATCAGCCCCAGCATTTT. Amino acids: CATAGGNSNQPQHF.

This clone appeared a few times. CDR3 amino acids: CATKRTQGGGYTF. The CDR3 DNA reads as TGTGCCACCAAACGGACCCAGGGAGGCGGCTACACCTTC. This chain connects TRBV24-1 to TRBJ1-2, with D maybe TRBD1 (5 bases). This CDR3 has 13 residues. The V end lost 8 bases, the J end lost 8 bases, and 17 bases lay between the germline ends. Per the germline V gene, CDR1 is KGHDR and CDR2 is SFDVKD.

The V call is TRBV9, the J call TRBJ1-1; unclear D gene. Deletions cut 0 bases from V and 0 bases from J, with 12 bases between. The germline V gene has CDR1 SGDLS and CDR2 YYNGEE. The CDR3 extends over 16 amino acids. As DNA, the CDR3 is TGTGCCAGCAGCGTAGGTCCCCACAGTGTGAACACTGAAGCTTTCTTT. Translated, it gives CASSVGPHSVNTEAFF.

The chain joins TRBV30 to TRBJ1-5; tentative D call: TRBD1 (6 bases). Germline V gene sequence: CDR1 GTSNPN, CDR2 SVGIG (reference sequence). Between the trimmed V and J ends, which lost 1 base and 4 bases, there was a span of 11 bases. The CDR3 runs 14 residues. CDR3 protein: CAWSATGQNQPQHF. CDR3 bases: TGTGCCTGGAGTGCGACAGGTCAAAATCAGCCCCAGCATTTT.

The rearrangement uses TRBV11-2 and TRBJ2-5; the match to TRBD1 covers 8 bases. V shed 3 bases, J shed 8 bases, and the junction held 2 bases outside the gene matches. The CDR3 is 12 amino acids. In germline, CDR1 is SGHAT, CDR2 FQNNGV. CDR3 region: CASSFGQGTQYF. The CDR3, as DNA: TGTGCCAGCAGCTTCGGACAGGGAACCCAGTACTTC.

The chain combines TRBV18 with TRBJ2-2; 10 nucleotides match TRBD2. The CDR3 has 16 amino acids. CDR1 and CDR2 from the germline V gene are KGHSH and LQKENI. V lost 0 bases to trimming and J lost 5 bases; unmatched junction nucleotides: 3. The CDR3 DNA sequence: TGTGCCAGCTCACCACCGGAACTAGCGGGGACCGGGGAGCTGTTTTTT. This codes for CASSPPELAGTGELFF.

The chain is built from TRBV7-6 and TRBJ2-1; D is possibly TRBD1 (5 bases). The CDR3 is made up of 16 amino acids. Germline V gene lookup returns CDR1 SGHVS and CDR2 FNYEAQ. Trimming pared 2 bases from V and 1 base from J, leaving 12 bases between. CDR3 bases: TGTGCCAGCAGCTTAAGGGCGGCAGGGTCCTACAATGAGCAGTTCTTC. Translated, it gives CASSLRAAGSYNEQFF.

This chain joins TRBV28 and TRBJ1-2, with D unclear. Trimming cost V 5 bases and J 4 bases, with 17 bases left between them. The CDR3 totals 15 residues. Germline assignment: CDR1 MDHEN and CDR2 SYDVKM. CDR3 coding DNA: TGTGCCAGCAGTGCACCGGACGGGGTTGTCTATGGCTACACCTTC. Protein: CASSAPDGVVYGYTF.